The next 2 T cell receptor beta chains were all read from a single sample in a study of glioma-infiltrating T cells after dendritic cell vaccination (dated by TCRdb to the mid-2010s). Libraries were prepared through the immunoSEQ multiplex PCR assay. Sourced from immuneACCESS, this table was stored by TCRdb with only in-frame sequences that have V and J called. A share of the clones is absent; for the studies checked, an unresolved V gene accounts for under half, and the remainder has no known explanation. This sample lists about 24,000 clones; 85% to 90% were detected once. Under 3% of the sample rests with the top ten. What the time point label conveys for this sample: after dendritic cell vaccination, including at tumor progression/relapse. The sequencing used blood, collected after dendritic cell vaccination. All receptors come from a human donor with glioblastoma.

This clone was picked up one time. The chain carries TRBV19 and TRBJ1-1; perhaps TRBD1 as D (5 bases). Trimming left V 7 bases short and J 5 bases short, with 20 bases between. Looked up from germline, CDR1 is LNHDA and CDR2 is SQIVND (reference sequence). The CDR3 contains 15 residues. DNA of the CDR3: TGTGCCAGTACCTCTCGCGTGGAGGGGTTGACTGAAGCTTTCTTT. Encoded protein: CASTSRVEGLTEAFF.

The chain combines TRBV6-5 with TRBJ2-5; TRBD2 aligns across 9 bases. J lost 5 bases, V lost 6 bases, and 10 bases had no gene match. The CDR3 contains 15 residues. CDR1 and CDR2 from the germline V gene are MNHEY and SVGAGI. As DNA, the CDR3 is TGTGCCAGCAGCCGGCAGGGCGGGGGGGCGGAGACCCAGTACTTC. Amino acid sequence: CASSRQGGGAETQYF.